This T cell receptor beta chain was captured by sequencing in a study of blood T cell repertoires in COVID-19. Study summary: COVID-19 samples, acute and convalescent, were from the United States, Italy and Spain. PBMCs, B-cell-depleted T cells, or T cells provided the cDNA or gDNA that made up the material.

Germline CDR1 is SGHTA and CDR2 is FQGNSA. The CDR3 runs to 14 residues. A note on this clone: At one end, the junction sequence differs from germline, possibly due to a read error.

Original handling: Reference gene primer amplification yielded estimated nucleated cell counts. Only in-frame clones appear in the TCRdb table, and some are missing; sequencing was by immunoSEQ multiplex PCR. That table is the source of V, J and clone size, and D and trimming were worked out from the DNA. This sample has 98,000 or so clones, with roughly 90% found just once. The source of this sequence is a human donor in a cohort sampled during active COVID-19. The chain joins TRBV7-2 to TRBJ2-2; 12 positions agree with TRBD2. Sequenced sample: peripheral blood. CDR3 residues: CAGRLAGAVGELFF. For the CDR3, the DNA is TGTGCCGGCAGACTAGCGGGAGCGGTCGGGGAGCTGTTTTTT.